The present TCR beta chain was sequenced within a study of T cell responses to AZD1222 COVID-19 vaccine. Findings and limits, study-wide: Baseline seropositivity characterized only a handful of AZD1222 recipients.

Method: immunoSEQ multiplex PCR; TCRdb's copy keeps in-frame clones and lacks some. The sample lists under 200,000 clones, 93% occurring once. This CDR3 contains 16 residues. Germline V gene data show CDR1 as LNHDA and CDR2 as SQIVND (reference sequence). The V and J ends lost 4 bases and 0 bases respectively, with 14 bases between them. This clone appeared once. The antigen is unknown. The clonotype was recovered from an adult in good health. The V and J genes are TRBV19 and TRBJ2-3; tentatively, D is TRBD1 or TRBD2 (6 bases each). The sample consisted of peripheral blood, taken on day 0 of AZD1222 vaccination. CDR3 nucleotide sequence: TGTGCCAGTAGTACCGGAAGGGGGACTAGCACAGATACGCAGTATTTT. Protein: CASSTGRGTSTDTQYF. The entire variable domain, with the rest obtained from reference TRBV19 and TRBJ2-3, is as follows: DGGITQSPKYLFRKEGQNVTLSCEQNLNHDAMYWYRQDPGQGLRLIYYSQIVNDFQKGDIAEGYSVSREKKESFPLTVTSAQKNPTAFYLCASSTGRGTSTDTQYFGPGTRLTVL.